What follows are 13 T cell receptor beta chains derived from one specimen sequenced in a study of T cell responses to AZD1222 COVID-19 vaccine. The table came from immunoSEQ multiplex PCR; TCRdb's copy has only in-frame clones and leaves some out. The data show 95,000 to 150,000 clones, with roughly nine tenths seen just once and under 5% held by the top ten. The starting material was peripheral blood, obtained on day 0 of AZD1222 vaccination. Every receptor here comes from an adult in good health.

V gene TRBV30 combines with J gene TRBJ1-5, with D tentatively TRBD1 (5 bases). V was pared by 4 bases and J by 6 bases, with 13 bases between. This CDR3 spans 13 amino acids. CDR1 GTSNPN and CDR2 SVGIG come from the germline V gene (reference sequence). The CDR3 bases are TGTGCCTGGACCATTGGCGGGGGTCAGCCCCAGCATTTT. This gives the protein CAWTIGGGQPQHF. Combining the CDR3 with reference TRBV30 and TRBJ1-5 gives the whole variable domain SQTIHQWPATLVQPVGSPLSLECTVEGTSNPNLYWYRQAAGRGLQLLFYSVGIGQISSEVPQNLSASRPQDRQFILSSKKLLLSDSGFYLCAWTIGGGQPQHFGDGTRLSIL.

V gene TRBV25-1 combines with J gene TRBJ1-3; D not certain. The germline V and J ends were trimmed by 5 bases and 8 bases, with 13 bases remaining between them. Germline values: CDR1 MGHDK, CDR2 SYGVNS. The CDR3 has 13 amino acids. The CDR3: CASSNHAGDTIYF. The CDR3 nucleotides are TGTGCCAGCAGTAACCACGCCGGGGACACCATATATTTT.

The chain combines TRBV19 with TRBJ1-5; D is unresolved. V lost 3 bases and J 3 bases, leaving 12 bases between the germline ends. Germline CDR1 LNHDA, CDR2 SQIVND (reference sequence). The CDR3 runs to 15 residues. The CDR3 reads CASSIDEGTNQPQHF. CDR3 sequence (DNA): TGTGCCAGTAGTATCGATGAGGGTACCAATCAGCCCCAGCATTTT.

The chain carries TRBV6-5 and TRBJ2-3; no firm D call. Germline assignment: CDR1 MNHEY and CDR2 SVGAGI. The CDR3 loop spans 11 amino acids. Trimming took off 2 bases at V and 9 bases at J, with 6 bases between the two ends. The CDR3 nucleotides are TGTGCCAGCAGTTACATGGAGACGCAGTATTTT. Translation gives CASSYMETQYF.

This clone was detected only once. The chain joins TRBV5-1 to TRBJ2-3; D is undetermined. Deletions cut 3 bases from V and 1 base from J, with 15 bases between. CDR1 SGHRS and CDR2 YFSETQ come from the germline V gene. The CDR3 runs 16 residues. CDR3 protein: CASSSIPRPGTDTQYF. For the CDR3, the DNA is TGCGCCAGCAGCTCCATACCCAGACCCGGCACAGATACGCAGTATTTT.

The V call is TRBV12-2, the J call TRBJ1-2; TRBD1 is the table's D call and was not checked against the DNA. TRBV12-2 is listed as a pseudogene. The CDR3 consists of 14 residues. CDR3: CASRLGDRGYGYTF. CDR3 nucleotides: TGTGCAAGTCGCTTAGGGGACAGGGGCTATGGCTACACCTTC.

The chain employs TRBV4-1 and TRBJ1-5; D might be TRBD1 (5 bases). Between the trimmed V and J ends, which lost 11 bases and 2 bases, there was a span of 22 bases. Germline assignment: CDR1 MGHRA and CDR2 YSYEKL. The CDR3 consists of 16 residues. CDR3 coding DNA: TGCGCCCCCAGACGGGACGGGGGTCTGGGCAATCAGCCCCAGCATTTT. Translating gives CAPRRDGGLGNQPQHF.

The V call is TRBV5-4, the J call TRBJ1-2, with TRBD1 as a possible D gene (6 bases). V lost 5 bases and J 0 bases, leaving 14 bases between the germline ends. This CDR3 has 15 residues. Germline values: CDR1 SGHNT, CDR2 YYREEE (reference sequence). CDR3 nucleotide sequence: TGTGCCAGCAGTCAACCGGGACAAGCTAACTATGGCTACACCTTC. Encoded protein: CASSQPGQANYGYTF.

The chain links TRBV6-5 to TRBJ1-2; perhaps TRBD1 as D (5 bases). V lost 8 bases to trimming and J lost 1 base, with 11 bases between them. The CDR3 runs 13 residues. Looked up from germline, CDR1 is MNHEY and CDR2 is SVGAGI. DNA of the CDR3: TGTGCCAGCGGGGGATACAATAACTATGGCTACACCTTC. Translated, it gives CASGGYNNYGYTF.

The chain links TRBV5-1 to TRBJ1-5; 7 bases line up with TRBD1. The ends lost 4 bases at V and 3 bases at J; junction bases unmatched: 7. Germline-derived CDR1 and CDR2 are SGHRS and YFSETQ. This CDR3 region has 15 residues. This CDR3 is CASSPGGDINQPQHF. DNA for the CDR3: TGCGCCAGCAGCCCAGGGGGGGATATCAATCAGCCCCAGCATTTT.

The genes are TRBV19 and TRBJ2-3, with 8 bases aligning to TRBD1. The CDR3 sequence is 13 residues long. V lost 5 bases to trimming and J lost 4 bases; unmatched junction nucleotides: 2. The germline V gene encodes CDR1 LNHDA and CDR2 SQIVND (reference sequence). Here the CDR3 DNA reads TGTGCCAGTAGTGGACAGGGTGCAGATACGCAGTATTTT. It yields the protein CASSGQGADTQYF.

This chain uses TRBV24-1 with TRBJ2-7; 11 bases are a match to TRBD2. The J segment lost 2 bases and the V segment lost 9 bases, leaving 5 bases of the junction unmatched. Germline loops: CDR1 KGHDR, CDR2 SFDVKD. The CDR3 runs 14 residues. CDR3 residues: CATATSGSPYEQYF. The CDR3 DNA sequence: TGTGCCACCGCAACTAGCGGGAGTCCCTACGAGCAGTACTTC.

This clone appeared a single time. The chain recombines TRBV6-5 with TRBJ1-5; the D gene is possibly TRBD1 (6 bases). This CDR3 contains 14 residues. Germline V gives CDR1 MNHEY, CDR2 SVGAGI. Trimming stripped 4 bases from V and 5 bases from J, with 12 bases between. The CDR3 loop reads CASSFQGTDQPQHF. The CDR3 coding sequence is TGTGCCAGCAGTTTTCAGGGGACGGATCAGCCCCAGCATTTT.